This T cell receptor beta chain was identified in a study of T cell responses to AZD1222 COVID-19 vaccine. This table comes from immunoSEQ multiplex PCR, and its TCRdb copy is limited to in-frame clones, with some not included. The sample carries 53,000 or so clones, just over 85% recorded once. V gave up 7 bases and J gave up 9 bases; unmatched junction bases: 14. This CDR3 region has 14 residues. Germline V CDR1 and CDR2: MDHEN, SYDVKM. The receptor comes from an adult who received the AZD1222 COVID-19 vaccine. The source was peripheral blood, collected 28 days after the second AZD1222 dose. This chain links TRBV28 with TRBJ2-7; 8 bases fit TRBD1. This chain's CDR3 is CASNRGYLDGVQYF. As DNA, the CDR3 is TGTGCCAGCAACAGGGGGTACCTAGATGGGGTGCAGTACTTC.